The rows below give T cell receptor beta chains drawn from one sample of a study of human T cells and chemical hapten exposure. TCRdb processed the RACE reads anew with MiXCR; each CDR3 protein has one entry. The repertoire holds under 200,000 distinct CDR3 sequences, about 30% seen once, with 2% to 2.5% in the top ten. The sequencing used whole blood, collected in connection with sensitization to the hapten diphenylcyclopropenone (DPC). The receptors were sampled from a woman in her late teens or twenties with alopecia areata. Some clones in this sample may be carry-over from other donors' samples. The CDR3 runs from the conserved cysteine through the conserved F or W. Fields, in order: J gene, clone size, V gene, D gene, CDR3 protein, CDR3 DNA. A D gene is named only where the DNA matches it firmly. The size entry is marked missing in some rows and otherwise reads once, few, many or a size class.

j_gene: TRBJ2-1
abundance: NA
v_gene: TRBV25-1
d_gene: NA
CDR3aa: CASSELESTSYNEQFF
CDR3nt: TGTGCCAGCAGTGAATTGGAGTCCACTTCCTACAATGAGCAGTTCTTC

j_gene: TRBJ2-3
abundance: many
v_gene: TRBV20-1
d_gene: NA
CDR3aa: CSARFSRPQADTQYF
CDR3nt: TGCAGTGCTAGATTCTCGCGGCCCCAAGCAGATACGCAGTATTTT

j_gene: TRBJ2-7
abundance: NA
v_gene: TRBV7-2
d_gene: NA
CDR3aa: CASSLVKDTGYEQYF
CDR3nt: TGTGCCAGCAGCTTAGTTAAAGACACTGGCTACGAGCAGTACTTC

j_gene: TRBJ2-1
abundance: few
v_gene: TRBV30
d_gene: NA
CDR3aa: CAWSVWQGRNEQFF
CDR3nt: TGTGCCTGGAGTGTTTGGCAGGGGAGGAATGAGCAGTTCTTC

j_gene: TRBJ2-2
abundance: NA
v_gene: TRBV11-2
d_gene: TRBD1
CDR3aa: CASSARIGTGKNTGELFF
CDR3nt: TGTGCCAGCAGCGCCAGGATCGGGACAGGGAAGAACACCGGGGAGCTGTTTTTT

j_gene: TRBJ2-5
abundance: few
v_gene: TRBV7-9
d_gene: TRBD1
CDR3aa: CASSQEGQEWETQYF
CDR3nt: TGTGCCAGCAGCCAAGAGGGACAGGAGTGGGAGACCCAGTACTTC

j_gene: TRBJ1-1
abundance: few
v_gene: TRBV5-1
d_gene: NA
CDR3aa: CASSLVPLNTEAFF
CDR3nt: TGCGCCAGCAGCTTAGTTCCACTGAACACTGAAGCTTTCTTT

j_gene: TRBJ1-1
abundance: few
v_gene: TRBV29-1
d_gene: TRBD1
CDR3aa: CSVEDRGQRRTEAFF
CDR3nt: TGCAGCGTTGAAGATCGGGGACAGCGGAGAACTGAAGCTTTCTTT

j_gene: TRBJ2-2
abundance: few
v_gene: TRBV7-2
d_gene: TRBD2
CDR3aa: CASSHGGSSFWELFF
CDR3nt: TGTGCCAGCAGCCACGGGGGGTCCTCGTTCTGGGAGCTGTTTTTT

j_gene: TRBJ2-3
abundance: NA
v_gene: TRBV5-5
d_gene: NA
CDR3aa: CASSPGPLSDTQYF
CDR3nt: TGTGCCAGCAGCCCGGGACCACTCTCGGATACGCAGTATTTT

j_gene: TRBJ2-1
abundance: few
v_gene: TRBV20-1
d_gene: NA
CDR3aa: CSARVDSKNEQFF
CDR3nt: TGCAGTGCTAGAGTTGACTCAAAAAATGAGCAGTTCTTC

j_gene: TRBJ2-7
abundance: NA
v_gene: TRBV27
d_gene: TRBD1
CDR3aa: CASSLTWDRPYEQYF
CDR3nt: TGTGCCAGCAGTTTAACTTGGGACAGGCCCTACGAGCAGTACTTC

j_gene: TRBJ2-3
abundance: NA
v_gene: TRBV6-2/TRBV6-3
d_gene: NA
CDR3aa: CASSPTEDTQYF
CDR3nt: TGTGCCAGCAGTCCGACGGAAGATACGCAGTATTTT

j_gene: TRBJ1-6
abundance: NA
v_gene: TRBV12-3/TRBV12-4
d_gene: NA
CDR3aa: CASSKDRLLRDF
CDR3nt: TGTGCCAGCAGTAAGGACCGCCTACTAAGGGATTTT

j_gene: TRBJ2-2
abundance: many
v_gene: TRBV2
d_gene: NA
CDR3aa: CASSEALGVTGELFF
CDR3nt: TGTGCCAGCAGTGAAGCGCTAGGGGTCACCGGGGAGCTGTTTTTT

j_gene: TRBJ2-7
abundance: NA
v_gene: TRBV6-5
d_gene: TRBD1
CDR3aa: CASSSYQGAREQYF
CDR3nt: TGTGCCAGCAGTTCTTACCAGGGGGCGCGGGAGCAGTACTTC

j_gene: TRBJ2-5
abundance: few
v_gene: TRBV18
d_gene: NA
CDR3aa: CASSPPWGSETQYF
CDR3nt: TGTGCCAGCTCACCACCATGGGGATCGGAGACCCAGTACTTC

j_gene: TRBJ1-2
abundance: NA
v_gene: TRBV29-1
d_gene: NA
CDR3aa: CSVEGRGTPNYGYTF
CDR3nt: TGCAGCGTTGAGGGTAGGGGGACCCCTAACTATGGCTACACCTTC

j_gene: TRBJ2-5
abundance: many
v_gene: TRBV12-3/TRBV12-4
d_gene: TRBD2
CDR3aa: CASRPGGGDLETQYF
CDR3nt: TGTGCCAGCAGACCCGGCGGGGGGGATTTGGAGACCCAGTACTTC

j_gene: TRBJ2-3
abundance: few
v_gene: TRBV7-8
d_gene: NA
CDR3aa: CASSLGSRSDTQYF
CDR3nt: TGTGCCAGCAGCTTAGGTTCTAGATCGGATACGCAGTATTTT

j_gene: TRBJ2-3
abundance: NA
v_gene: TRBV28
d_gene: TRBD2
CDR3aa: CASSLLFGTSGDTDTQYF
CDR3nt: TGTGCCAGCAGTTTGCTTTTCGGGACTAGCGGGGACACAGATACGCAGTATTTT